Below are 2 T cell receptor beta chains sequenced from a single sample in a study of cytomegalovirus exposure and HLA in healthy donors. PCR was performed using 60 Vbeta and 13 Jbeta primers. TCRdb's copy holds only in-frame clones and misses some; the assay was immunoSEQ multiplex PCR. The table has under 200,000 clones, 77% seen once. Sequencing input: PBMCs. The receptors were gathered from a woman in her thirties or forties in good health and CMV-seropositive.

This rearrangement joins TRBV6-1 to TRBJ2-7; 7 bases are shared with TRBD2. The CDR3 loop spans 13 amino acids. V lost 6 bases to trimming and J lost 2 bases; unmatched junction nucleotides: 4. In germline, CDR1 is MNHNS, CDR2 SASEGT. The CDR3 protein is CASRRGLAYEQYF. The CDR3 bases are TGTGCCAGCAGGCGGGGGTTAGCCTACGAGCAGTACTTC.

A remark on this clone: Other DNA sequences in the same sample also yield this CDR3. This chain connects TRBV7-2 to TRBJ1-2; D perhaps matches TRBD1 (6 bases). Deletions cut 3 bases from V and 4 bases from J, with 12 bases between. Per germline, CDR1 SGHTA and CDR2 FQGNSA. The CDR3 runs 14 residues. CDR3 sequence reads: CASSLGQGVYGYTF. Written as DNA, the CDR3 is TGTGCCAGCAGCTTGGGACAAGGAGTCTATGGCTACACCTTC.